This TCR beta chain was identified during a study of blood T cells in healthy people across ages. The use of a sample-barcoded 5' primer and a J-beta primer mix characterized a second PCR of 7 to 11 cycles. TCRdb re-derived calls from the 5' RACE reads in MiXCR, one entry per CDR3 protein. This table holds approximately 1.5 million distinct CDR3 sequences, around 35% found once. Trimming removed 7 bases from V and 7 bases from J, with 10 bases in between. This CDR3 is 12 amino acids long. The V gene's germline CDR1 is MRHNA and CDR2 SNTAGT. The TCR sequence derives from a woman aged 25-40 years in good health. The specimen sequenced was blood. V and J are TRBV6-4 and TRBJ2-2; D may be TRBD1 (5 bases). The CDR3, as DNA: TGTGCCAGCAAGGGGCGGAACGGGGAGCTGTTTTTT. Translating it yields CASKGRNGELFF.